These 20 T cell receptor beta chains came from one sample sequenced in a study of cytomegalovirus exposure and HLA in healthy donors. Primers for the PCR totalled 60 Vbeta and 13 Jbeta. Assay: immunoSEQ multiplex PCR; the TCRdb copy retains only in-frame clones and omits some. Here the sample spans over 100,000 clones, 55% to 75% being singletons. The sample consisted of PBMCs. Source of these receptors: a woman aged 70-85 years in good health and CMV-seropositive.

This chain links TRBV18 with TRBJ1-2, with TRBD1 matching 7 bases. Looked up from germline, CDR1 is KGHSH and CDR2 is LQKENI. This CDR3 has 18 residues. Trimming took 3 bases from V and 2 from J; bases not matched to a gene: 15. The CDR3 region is CASSPFGQEAGYNYGYTF. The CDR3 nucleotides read TGTGCCAGCTCACCCTTTGGACAGGAGGCAGGGTACAACTATGGCTACACCTTC.

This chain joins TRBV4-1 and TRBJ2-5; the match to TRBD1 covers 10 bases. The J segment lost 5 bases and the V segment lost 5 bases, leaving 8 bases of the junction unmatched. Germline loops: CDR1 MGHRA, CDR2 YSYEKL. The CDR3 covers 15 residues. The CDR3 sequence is CASSGGTGDFETQYF. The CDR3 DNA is TGCGCCAGCAGCGGAGGGACAGGGGATTTTGAGACCCAGTACTTC.

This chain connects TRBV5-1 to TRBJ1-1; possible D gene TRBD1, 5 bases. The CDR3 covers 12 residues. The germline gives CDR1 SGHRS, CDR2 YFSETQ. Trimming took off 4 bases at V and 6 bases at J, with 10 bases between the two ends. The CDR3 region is CASSIQGPEAFF. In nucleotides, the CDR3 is TGCGCCAGCAGCATCCAGGGCCCTGAAGCTTTCTTT.

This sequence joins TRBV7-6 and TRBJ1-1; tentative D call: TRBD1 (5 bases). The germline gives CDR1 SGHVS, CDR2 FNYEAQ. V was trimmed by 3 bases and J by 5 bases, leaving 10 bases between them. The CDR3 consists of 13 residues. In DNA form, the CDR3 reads TGTGCCAGCAGCTTGGGCGCAGGGACTGAAGCTTTCTTT. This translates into CASSLGAGTEAFF.

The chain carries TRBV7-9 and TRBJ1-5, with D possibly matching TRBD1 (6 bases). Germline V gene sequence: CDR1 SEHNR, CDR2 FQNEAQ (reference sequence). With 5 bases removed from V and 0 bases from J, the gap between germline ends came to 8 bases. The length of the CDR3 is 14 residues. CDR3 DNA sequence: TGTGCCAGCAGCCCGGACAGTAGCAATCAGCCCCAGCATTTT. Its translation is CASSPDSSNQPQHF.

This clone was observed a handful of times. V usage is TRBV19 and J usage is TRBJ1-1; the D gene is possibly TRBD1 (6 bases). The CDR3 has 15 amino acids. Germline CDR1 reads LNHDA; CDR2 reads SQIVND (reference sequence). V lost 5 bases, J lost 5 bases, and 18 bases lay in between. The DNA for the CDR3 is TGTGCCAGTAGTTCTCTTTGGCAGGGGAGTACTGAAGCTTTCTTT. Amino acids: CASSSLWQGSTEAFF.

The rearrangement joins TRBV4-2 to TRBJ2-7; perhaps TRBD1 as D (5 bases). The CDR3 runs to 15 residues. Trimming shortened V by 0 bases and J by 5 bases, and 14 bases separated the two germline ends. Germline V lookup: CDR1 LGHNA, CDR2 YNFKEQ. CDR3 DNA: TGTGCCAGCAGCCAAGAGGTCCAGGGATTTAACGAGCAGTACTTC. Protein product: CASSQEVQGFNEQYF.

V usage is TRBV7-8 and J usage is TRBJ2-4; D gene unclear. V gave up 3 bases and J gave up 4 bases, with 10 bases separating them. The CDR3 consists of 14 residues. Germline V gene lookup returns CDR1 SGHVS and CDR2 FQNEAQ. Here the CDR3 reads CASSFTQTKNIQYF. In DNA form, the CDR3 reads TGTGCCAGCAGCTTTACCCAGACTAAAAACATTCAGTACTTC. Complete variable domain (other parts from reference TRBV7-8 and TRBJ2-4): GAGVSQSPRYKVAKRGQDVALRCDPISGHVSLFWYQQALGQGPEFLTYFQNEAQLDKSGLPSDRFFAERPEGSVSTLKIQRTQQEDSAVYLCASSFTQTKNIQYFGAGTRLSVL.

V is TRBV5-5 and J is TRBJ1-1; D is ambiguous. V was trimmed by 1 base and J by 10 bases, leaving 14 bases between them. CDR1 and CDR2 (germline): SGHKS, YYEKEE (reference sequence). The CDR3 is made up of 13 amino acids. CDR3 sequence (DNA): TGTGCCAGCAGCTTGTCTGAGGGAATAAGAGCTTTCTTT. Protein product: CASSLSEGIRAFF.

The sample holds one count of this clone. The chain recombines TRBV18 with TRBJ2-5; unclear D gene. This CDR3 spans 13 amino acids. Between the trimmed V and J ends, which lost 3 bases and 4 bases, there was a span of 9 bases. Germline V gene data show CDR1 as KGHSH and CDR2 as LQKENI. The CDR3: CASSPGRLETQYF. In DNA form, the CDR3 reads TGTGCCAGCTCACCGGGCAGGTTAGAGACCCAGTACTTC.

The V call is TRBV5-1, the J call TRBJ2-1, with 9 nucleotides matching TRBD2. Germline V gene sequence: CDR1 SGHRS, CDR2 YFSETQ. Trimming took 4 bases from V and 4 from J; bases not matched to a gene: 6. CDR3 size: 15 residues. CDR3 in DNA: TGCGCCAGCAGCCGTAGCGGGGGAACTTACAATGAGCAGTTCTTC. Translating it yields CASSRSGGTYNEQFF.

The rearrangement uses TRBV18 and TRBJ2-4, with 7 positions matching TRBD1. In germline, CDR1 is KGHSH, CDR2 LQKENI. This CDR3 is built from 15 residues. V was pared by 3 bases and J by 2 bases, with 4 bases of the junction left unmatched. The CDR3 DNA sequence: TGTGCCAGCTCACCCCTGACAGGGACCAAAAACATTCAGTACTTC. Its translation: CASSPLTGTKNIQYF.

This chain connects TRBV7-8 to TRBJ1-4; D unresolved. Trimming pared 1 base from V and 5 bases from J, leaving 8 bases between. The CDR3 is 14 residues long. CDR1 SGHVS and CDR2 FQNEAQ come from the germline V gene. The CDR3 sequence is CASSLGRMNEKLFF. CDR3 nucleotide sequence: TGTGCCAGCAGCTTAGGGCGGATGAATGAAAAACTGTTTTTT. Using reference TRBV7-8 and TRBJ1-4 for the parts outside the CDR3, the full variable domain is GAGVSQSPRYKVAKRGQDVALRCDPISGHVSLFWYQQALGQGPEFLTYFQNEAQLDKSGLPSDRFFAERPEGSVSTLKIQRTQQEDSAVYLCASSLGRMNEKLFFGSGTQLSVL.

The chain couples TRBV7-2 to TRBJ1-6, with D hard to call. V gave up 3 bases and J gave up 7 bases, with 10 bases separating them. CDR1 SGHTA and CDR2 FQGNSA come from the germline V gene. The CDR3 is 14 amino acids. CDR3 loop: CASSFERYNSPLHF. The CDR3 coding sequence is TGTGCCAGCAGCTTCGAACGGTACAATTCACCCCTCCACTTT.

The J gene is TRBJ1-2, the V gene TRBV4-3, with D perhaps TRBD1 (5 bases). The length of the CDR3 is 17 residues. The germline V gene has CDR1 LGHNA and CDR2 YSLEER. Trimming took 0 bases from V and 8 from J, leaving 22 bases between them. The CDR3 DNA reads TGCGCCAGCAGCCAAGATCTCCCCAGCGGCAGGGCGGGAGGCTACACCTTC. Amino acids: CASSQDLPSGRAGGYTF.

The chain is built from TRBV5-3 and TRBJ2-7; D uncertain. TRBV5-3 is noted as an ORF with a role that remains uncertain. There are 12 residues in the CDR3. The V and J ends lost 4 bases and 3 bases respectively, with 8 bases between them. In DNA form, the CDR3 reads TGTGCCAGAAGCCTTCTAATCTACGAGCAGTACTTC. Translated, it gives CARSLLIYEQYF.

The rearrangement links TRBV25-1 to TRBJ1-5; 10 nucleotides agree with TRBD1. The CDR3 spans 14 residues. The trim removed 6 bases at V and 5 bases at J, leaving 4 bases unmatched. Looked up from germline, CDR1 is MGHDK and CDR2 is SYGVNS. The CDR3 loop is CASSYGTGDQPQHF. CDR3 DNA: TGTGCCAGCAGCTATGGGACAGGGGATCAGCCCCAGCATTTT.

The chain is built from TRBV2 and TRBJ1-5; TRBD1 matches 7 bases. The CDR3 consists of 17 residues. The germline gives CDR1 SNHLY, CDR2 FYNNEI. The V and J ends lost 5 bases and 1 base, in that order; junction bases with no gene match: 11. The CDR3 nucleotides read TGTGCCAGCAGTCCCCAAGGTGGACAGGCGAGCAATCAGCCCCAGCATTTT. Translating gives CASSPQGGQASNQPQHF.

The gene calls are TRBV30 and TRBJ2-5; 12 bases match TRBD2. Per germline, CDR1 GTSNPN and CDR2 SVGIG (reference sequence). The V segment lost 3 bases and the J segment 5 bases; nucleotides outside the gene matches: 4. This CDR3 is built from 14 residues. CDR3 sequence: CAWRALAGGETQYF. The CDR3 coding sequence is TGTGCCTGGAGGGCCCTAGCGGGGGGGGAGACCCAGTACTTC. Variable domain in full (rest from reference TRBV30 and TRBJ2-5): SQTIHQWPATLVQPVGSPLSLECTVEGTSNPNLYWYRQAAGRGLQLLFYSVGIGQISSEVPQNLSASRPQDRQFILSSKKLLLSDSGFYLCAWRALAGGETQYFGPGTRLLVL.

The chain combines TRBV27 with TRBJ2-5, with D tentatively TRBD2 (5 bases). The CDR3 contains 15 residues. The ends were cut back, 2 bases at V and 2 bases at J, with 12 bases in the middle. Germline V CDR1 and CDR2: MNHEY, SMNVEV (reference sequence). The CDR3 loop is CASSLRGGFQETQYF. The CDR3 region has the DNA TGTGCCAGCAGTTTACGGGGTGGGTTTCAAGAGACCCAGTACTTC.